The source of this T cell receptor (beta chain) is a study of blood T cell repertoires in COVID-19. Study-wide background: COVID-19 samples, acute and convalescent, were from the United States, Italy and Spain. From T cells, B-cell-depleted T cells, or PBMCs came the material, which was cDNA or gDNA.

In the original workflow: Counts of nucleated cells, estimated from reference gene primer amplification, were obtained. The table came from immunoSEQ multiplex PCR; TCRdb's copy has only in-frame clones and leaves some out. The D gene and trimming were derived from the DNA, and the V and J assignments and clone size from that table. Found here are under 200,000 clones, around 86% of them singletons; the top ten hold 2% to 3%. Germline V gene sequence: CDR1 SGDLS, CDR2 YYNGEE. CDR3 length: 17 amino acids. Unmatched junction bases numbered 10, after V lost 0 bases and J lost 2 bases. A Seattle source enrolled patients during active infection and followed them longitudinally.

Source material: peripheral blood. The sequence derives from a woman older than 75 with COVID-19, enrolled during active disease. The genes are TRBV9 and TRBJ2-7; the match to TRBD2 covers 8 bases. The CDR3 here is CASSVAASGSITYEQYF. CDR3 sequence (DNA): TGTGCCAGCAGCGTAGCTGCCAGCGGGAGTATCACCTACGAGCAGTACTTC.